This TCR beta chain was recovered during a study of T cells in Graves' hyperthyroidism and ophthalmopathy. This clonotype was detected ten times or more. Antigen: not known. Germline trimming cut 5 bases from V and 7 bases from J; bases unmatched to any gene: 10. The CDR3 is 15 amino acids. Subjects aged 18 to 65 presented with newly diagnosed hyperthyroidism of less than 2 months' duration. PBMCs were sourced from around 10 ml fresh peripheral blood. Study-wide findings and caveats: Through a model of 13 V-J features, ophthalmopathy was separated from stable hyperthyroidism. In blood, most of the thyroid clonotypes expanded above 0.001 were also present.

Amplification of TCR beta CDR3 regions was performed using RNA transcripts as template. RT-PCR in the first round (using the HTBI primer set) targeted the TCR CDR3. TCRdb re-called the multiplex PCR reads with MiXCR, one entry per CDR3 protein. Counted here are about 350,000 distinct CDR3 sequences, approximately 20% occurring once; the ten biggest clones make up 3.5% to 4%. The receptor comes from a woman younger than 30 with Graves' hyperthyroidism. The chain carries TRBV12-3 or TRBV12-4 and TRBJ1-2; 10 nucleotides agree with TRBD1. The sample consisted of blood. CDR3 in amino acids: CASSIPGQGNGGYTF. In nucleotides, the CDR3 is TGTGCCAGCAGTATCCCGGGACAGGGGAATGGTGGCTACACCTTC.